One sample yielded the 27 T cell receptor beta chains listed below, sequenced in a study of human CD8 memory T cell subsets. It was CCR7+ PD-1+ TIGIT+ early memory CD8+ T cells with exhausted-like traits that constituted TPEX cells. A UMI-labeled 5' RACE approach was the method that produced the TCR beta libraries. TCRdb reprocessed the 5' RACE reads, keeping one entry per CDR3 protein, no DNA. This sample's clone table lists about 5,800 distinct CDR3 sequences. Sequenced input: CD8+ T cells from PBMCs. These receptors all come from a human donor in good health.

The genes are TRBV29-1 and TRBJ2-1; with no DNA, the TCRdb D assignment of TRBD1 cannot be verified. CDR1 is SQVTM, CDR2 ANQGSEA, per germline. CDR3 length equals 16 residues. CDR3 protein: CSVEGGWGQGYNEQFF.

CDR3 amino acids: CASSPGIGALEQYF. The V call is TRBV5-1, the J call TRBJ2-7; with no DNA, the TCRdb D assignment of TRBD1 cannot be verified. Germline-derived CDR1 and CDR2 are SGHRS and YFSETQ. The CDR3 is 14 amino acids. The whole variable domain, filled in from reference TRBV5-1 and TRBJ2-7, reads KAGVTQTPRYLIKTRGQQVTLSCSPISGHRSVSWYQQTPGQGLQFLFEYFSETQRNKGNFPGRFSGRQFSNSRSEMNVSTLELGDSALYLCASSPGIGALEQYFGPGTRLTVT.

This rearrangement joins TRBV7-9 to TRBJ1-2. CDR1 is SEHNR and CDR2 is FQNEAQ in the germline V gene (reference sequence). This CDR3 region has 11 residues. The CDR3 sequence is CASSLRKGYTF.

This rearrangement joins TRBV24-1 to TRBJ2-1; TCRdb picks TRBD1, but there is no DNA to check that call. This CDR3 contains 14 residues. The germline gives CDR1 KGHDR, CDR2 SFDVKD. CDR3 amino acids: CATSGTGHPNEQFF.

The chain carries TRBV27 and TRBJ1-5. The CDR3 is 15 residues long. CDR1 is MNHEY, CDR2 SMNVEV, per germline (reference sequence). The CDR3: CASSTSREVGQPQHF.

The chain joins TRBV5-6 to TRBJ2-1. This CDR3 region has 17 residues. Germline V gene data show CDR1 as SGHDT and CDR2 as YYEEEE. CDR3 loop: CASSLDKGGITYNEQFF.

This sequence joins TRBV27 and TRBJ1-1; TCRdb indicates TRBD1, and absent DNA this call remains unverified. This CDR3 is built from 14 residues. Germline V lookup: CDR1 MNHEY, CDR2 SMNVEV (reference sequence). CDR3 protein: CASTTRGGNTEAFF.

The CDR3 is CASSQADGGSGYEQYF. The J gene is TRBJ2-7, the V gene TRBV4-2; without DNA, the TCRdb call of TRBD1 cannot be checked. Germline V CDR1 and CDR2: LGHNA, YNFKEQ. This CDR3 is built from 16 residues.

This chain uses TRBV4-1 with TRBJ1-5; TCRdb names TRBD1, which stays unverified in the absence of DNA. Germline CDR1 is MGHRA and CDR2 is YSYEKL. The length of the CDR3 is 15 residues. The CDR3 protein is CASSHYEGGNQPQHF.

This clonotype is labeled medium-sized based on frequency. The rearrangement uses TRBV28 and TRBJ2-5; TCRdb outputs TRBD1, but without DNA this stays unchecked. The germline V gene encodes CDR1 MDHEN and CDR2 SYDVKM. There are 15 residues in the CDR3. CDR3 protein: CASSSSWTGEETQYF.

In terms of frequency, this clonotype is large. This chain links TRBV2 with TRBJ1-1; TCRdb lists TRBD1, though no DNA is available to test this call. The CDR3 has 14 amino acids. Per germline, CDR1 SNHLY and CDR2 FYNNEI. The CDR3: CASGIRSPGNEAFF.

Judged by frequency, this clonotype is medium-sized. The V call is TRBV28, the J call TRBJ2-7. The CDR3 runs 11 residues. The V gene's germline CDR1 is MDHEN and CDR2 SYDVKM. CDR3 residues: CASSLLDEQYF. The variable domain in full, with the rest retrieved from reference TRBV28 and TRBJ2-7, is DVKVTQSSRYLVKRTGEKVFLECVQDMDHENMFWYRQDPGLGLRLIYFSYDVKMKEKGDIPEGYSVSREKKERFSLILESASTNQTSMYLCASSLLDEQYFGPGTRLTVT.

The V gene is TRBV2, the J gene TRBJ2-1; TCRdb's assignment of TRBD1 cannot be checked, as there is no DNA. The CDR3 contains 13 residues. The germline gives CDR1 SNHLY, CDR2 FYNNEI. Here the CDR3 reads CARQGGGDNEQFF.

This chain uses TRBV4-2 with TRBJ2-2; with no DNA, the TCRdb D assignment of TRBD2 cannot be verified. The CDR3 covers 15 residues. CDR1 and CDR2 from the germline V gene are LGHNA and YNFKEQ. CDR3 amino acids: CASSQETGVTGELFF.

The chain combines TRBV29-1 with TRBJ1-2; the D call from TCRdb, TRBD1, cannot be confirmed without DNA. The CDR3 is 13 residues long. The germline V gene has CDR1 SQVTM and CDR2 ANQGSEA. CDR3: CSVERETHYGYTF.

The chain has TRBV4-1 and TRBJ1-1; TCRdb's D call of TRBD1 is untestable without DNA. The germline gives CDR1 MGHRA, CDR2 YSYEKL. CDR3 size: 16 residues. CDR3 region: CASSQETGAFGTEAFF.

CDR3 in amino acids: CAWSDRVRDEQYF. The chain carries TRBV30 and TRBJ2-7. CDR1 is GTSNPN, CDR2 SVGIG, per germline (reference sequence). CDR3 size: 13 residues.

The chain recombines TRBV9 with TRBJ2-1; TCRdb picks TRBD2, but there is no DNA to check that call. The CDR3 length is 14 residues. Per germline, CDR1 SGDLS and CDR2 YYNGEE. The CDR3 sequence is CATSGTSASNEQFF. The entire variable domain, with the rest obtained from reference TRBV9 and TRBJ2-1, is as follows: DSGVTQTPKHLITATGQRVTLRCSPRSGDLSVYWYQQSLDQGLQFLIQYYNGEERAKGNILERFSAQQFPDLHSELNLSSLELGDSALYFCATSGTSASNEQFFGPGTRLTVL.

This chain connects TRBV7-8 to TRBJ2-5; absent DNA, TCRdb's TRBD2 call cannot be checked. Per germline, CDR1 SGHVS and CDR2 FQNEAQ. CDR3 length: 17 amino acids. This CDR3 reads CASSSNYGTSSQETQYF.

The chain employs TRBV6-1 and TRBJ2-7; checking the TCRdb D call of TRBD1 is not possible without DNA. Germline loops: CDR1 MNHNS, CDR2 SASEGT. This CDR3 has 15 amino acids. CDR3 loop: CASSEYIGPGYEQYF.

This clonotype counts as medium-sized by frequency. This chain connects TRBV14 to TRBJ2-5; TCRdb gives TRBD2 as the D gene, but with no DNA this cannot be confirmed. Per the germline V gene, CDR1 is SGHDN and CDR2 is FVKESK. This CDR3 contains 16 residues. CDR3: CASSHWTSGRGETQYF.

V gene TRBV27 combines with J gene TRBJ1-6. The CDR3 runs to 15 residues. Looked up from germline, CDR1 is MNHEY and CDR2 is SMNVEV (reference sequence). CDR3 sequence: CASSLQGRLSSPLHF.

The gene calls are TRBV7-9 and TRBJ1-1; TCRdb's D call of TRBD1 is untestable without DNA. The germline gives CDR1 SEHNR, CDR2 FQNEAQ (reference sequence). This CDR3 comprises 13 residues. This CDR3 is CASSYPQGAEAFF. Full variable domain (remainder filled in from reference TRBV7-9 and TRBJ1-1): DTGVSQNPRHKITKRGQNVTFRCDPISEHNRLYWYRQTLGQGPEFLTYFQNEAQLEKSRLLSDRFSAERPKGSFSTLEIQRTEQGDSAMYLCASSYPQGAEAFFGQGTRLTVV.

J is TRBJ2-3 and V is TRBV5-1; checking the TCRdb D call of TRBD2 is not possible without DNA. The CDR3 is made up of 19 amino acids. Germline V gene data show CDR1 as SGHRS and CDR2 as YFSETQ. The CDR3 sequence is CASSFHFIQGHESTDTQYF.

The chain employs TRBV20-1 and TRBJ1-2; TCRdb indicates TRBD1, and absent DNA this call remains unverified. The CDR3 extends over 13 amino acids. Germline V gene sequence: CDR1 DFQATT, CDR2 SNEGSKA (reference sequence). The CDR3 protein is CSARPPTNYGYTF.

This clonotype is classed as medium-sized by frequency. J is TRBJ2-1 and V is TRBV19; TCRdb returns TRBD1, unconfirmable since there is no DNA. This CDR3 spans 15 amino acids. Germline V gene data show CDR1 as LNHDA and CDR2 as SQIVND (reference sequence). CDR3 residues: CASSISDRVYNEQFF.

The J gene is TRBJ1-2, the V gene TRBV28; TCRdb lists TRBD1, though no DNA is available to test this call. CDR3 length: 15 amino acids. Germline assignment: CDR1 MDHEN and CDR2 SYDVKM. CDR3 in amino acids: CASSSPWESNYGYTF.